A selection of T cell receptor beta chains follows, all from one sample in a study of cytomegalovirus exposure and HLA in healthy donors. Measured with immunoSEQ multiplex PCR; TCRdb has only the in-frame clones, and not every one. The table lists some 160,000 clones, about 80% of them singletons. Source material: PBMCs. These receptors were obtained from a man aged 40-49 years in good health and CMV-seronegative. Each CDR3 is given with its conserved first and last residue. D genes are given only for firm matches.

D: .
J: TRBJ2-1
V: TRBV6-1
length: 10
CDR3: CASSVNEQFF
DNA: TGTGCCAGCAGCGTCAATGAGCAGTTCTTC

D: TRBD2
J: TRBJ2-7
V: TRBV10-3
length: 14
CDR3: CAISEASGRYEQYF
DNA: TGTGCCATCAGTGAGGCTAGCGGGAGATACGAGCAGTACTTC

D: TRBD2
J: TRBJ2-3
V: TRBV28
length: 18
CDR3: CASSFGLVAGGLQDTQYF
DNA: TGTGCCAGCAGTTTCGGACTCGTAGCGGGAGGCCTTCAGGATACGCAGTATTTT

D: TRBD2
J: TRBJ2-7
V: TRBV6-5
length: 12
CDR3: CASRAGPGEQYF
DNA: TGTGCCAGCAGAGCGGGACCGGGCGAGCAGTACTTC

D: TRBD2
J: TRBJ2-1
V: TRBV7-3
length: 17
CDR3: CASSPIAVREGPDEQFF
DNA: TGTGCCAGCAGCCCAATAGCGGTTAGGGAGGGCCCAGATGAGCAGTTCTTC

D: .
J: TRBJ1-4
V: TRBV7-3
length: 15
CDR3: CASSLSGAGDEKLFF
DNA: TGTGCCAGCAGCTTATCGGGGGCGGGGGATGAAAAACTGTTTTTT

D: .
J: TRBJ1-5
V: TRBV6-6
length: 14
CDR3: CASSYVEGKQPQHF
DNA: TGTGCCAGCAGTTATGTGGAGGGAAAACAGCCCCAGCATTTT

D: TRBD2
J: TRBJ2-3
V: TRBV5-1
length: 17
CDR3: CASSLGASGHITDTQYF
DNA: TGCGCCAGCAGCTTGGGGGCTAGCGGGCATATCACAGATACGCAGTATTTT

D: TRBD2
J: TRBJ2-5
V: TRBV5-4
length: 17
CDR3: CASSLSLAGGGQETQYF
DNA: TGTGCCAGCAGCTTGAGTCTAGCGGGGGGGGGCCAAGAGACCCAGTACTTC

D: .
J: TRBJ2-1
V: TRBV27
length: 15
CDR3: CASSSGTGPYNEQFF
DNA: TGTGCCAGCAGTTCCGGGACTGGGCCTTACAATGAGCAGTTCTTC

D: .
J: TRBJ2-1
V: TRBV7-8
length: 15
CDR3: CASSLDSGGHNEQFF
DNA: TGTGCCAGCAGCTTAGATTCAGGAGGGCACAATGAGCAGTTCTTC

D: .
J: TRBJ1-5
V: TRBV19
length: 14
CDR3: CASRVEGERQPQHF
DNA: TGTGCCAGCCGGGTGGAGGGAGAACGGCAGCCCCAGCATTTT

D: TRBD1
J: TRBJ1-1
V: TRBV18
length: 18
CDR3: CASSPWGRTGALNTEAFF
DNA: TGTGCCAGCTCACCATGGGGGAGGACAGGGGCTTTGAACACTGAAGCTTTCTTT

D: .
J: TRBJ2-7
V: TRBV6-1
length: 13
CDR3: CATSAPGGIEQYF
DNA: TGTGCCACATCGGCCCCTGGCGGGATCGAGCAGTACTTC

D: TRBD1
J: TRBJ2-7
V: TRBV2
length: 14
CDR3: CASSELQGEYEQYF
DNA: TGTGCCAGCAGTGAACTGCAGGGGGAGTACGAGCAGTACTTC

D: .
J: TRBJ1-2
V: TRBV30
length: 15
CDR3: CAWKTRGTANYGYTF
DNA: TGTGCCTGGAAAACCAGGGGTACCGCTAACTATGGCTACACCTTC

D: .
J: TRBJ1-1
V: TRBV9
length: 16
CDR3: CASSDSSSEWNTEAFF
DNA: TGTGCCAGCAGCGACTCTTCGTCGGAGTGGAACACTGAAGCTTTCTTT

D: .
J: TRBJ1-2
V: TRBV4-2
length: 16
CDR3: CASSLTQGWGNYGYTF
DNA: TGTGCCAGCAGCCTAACTCAGGGGTGGGGGAACTATGGCTACACCTTC